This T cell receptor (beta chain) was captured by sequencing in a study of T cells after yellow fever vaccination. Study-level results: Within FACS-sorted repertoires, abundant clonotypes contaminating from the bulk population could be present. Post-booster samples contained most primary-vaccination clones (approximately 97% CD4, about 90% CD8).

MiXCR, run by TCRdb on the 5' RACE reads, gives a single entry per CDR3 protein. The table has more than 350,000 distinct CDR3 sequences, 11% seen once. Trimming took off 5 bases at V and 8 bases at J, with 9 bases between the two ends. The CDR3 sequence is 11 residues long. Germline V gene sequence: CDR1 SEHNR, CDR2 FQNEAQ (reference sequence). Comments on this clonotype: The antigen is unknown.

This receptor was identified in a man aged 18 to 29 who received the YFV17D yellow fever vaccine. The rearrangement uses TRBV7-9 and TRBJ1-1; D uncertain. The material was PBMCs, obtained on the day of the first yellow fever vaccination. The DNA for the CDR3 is TGTGCCAGCAGCACCGTACGAGAAGCTTTCTTT. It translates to CASSTVREAFF.